This passage covers 13 T cell receptor beta chains from one sample sequenced in a study of T cell responses to AZD1222 COVID-19 vaccine. Some clones are missing from TCRdb's copy, which holds only in-frame ones; the method was immunoSEQ multiplex PCR. The sample carries around 120,000 clones, just under 95% recorded once. The source material was peripheral blood, sampled 28 days after the second AZD1222 dose. The receptor set was obtained from an adult who received the AZD1222 COVID-19 vaccine.

J is TRBJ1-6 and V is TRBV9; the D is unclear. The ends were cut back, 4 bases at V and 10 bases at J, with 15 bases in the middle. The CDR3 is 14 amino acids. CDR1 and CDR2 from the germline V gene are SGDLS and YYNGEE. CDR3 DNA sequence: TGTGCCAGCAGCAAAGTGGAGGAACGCTCACCCCTCCACTTT. Amino acids: CASSKVEERSPLHF.

The chain is built from TRBV5-1 and TRBJ2-1; 8 bases align to TRBD2. This CDR3 is built from 16 residues. V lost 0 bases, J lost 0 bases, and 2 bases stayed unmatched. Germline CDR1 reads SGHRS; CDR2 reads YFSETQ. This chain's CDR3 is CASSLVAGSSYNEQFF. DNA for the CDR3: TGCGCCAGCAGCTTGGTAGCGGGGAGCTCCTACAATGAGCAGTTCTTC. The full variable domain, its missing parts supplied by reference TRBV5-1 and TRBJ2-1, is KAGVTQTPRYLIKTRGQQVTLSCSPISGHRSVSWYQQTPGQGLQFLFEYFSETQRNKGNFPGRFSGRQFSNSRSEMNVSTLELGDSALYLCASSLVAGSSYNEQFFGPGTRLTVL.

The chain employs TRBV19 and TRBJ1-5, with unresolved D. This CDR3 is 16 amino acids long. V was cut by 1 base and J by 7 bases, with 17 bases left in between. The V gene's germline CDR1 is LNHDA and CDR2 SQIVND (reference sequence). CDR3 region: CASSIVPELIRQPQHF. CDR3 in DNA: TGTGCCAGTAGTATAGTTCCTGAACTTATCCGGCAGCCCCAGCATTTT.

This clone was recorded only once. The genes are TRBV4-1 and TRBJ1-4, with TRBD1 identical over 7 bases. V lost 8 bases, J lost 4 bases, and 4 bases stayed unmatched. Germline lookup yields CDR1 MGHRA and CDR2 YSYEKL. The CDR3 is made up of 13 amino acids. In nucleotides, the CDR3 is TGCGCCAGCTGGGACAGTCTTAATGAAAAACTGTTTTTT. Its protein is CASWDSLNEKLFF.

J is TRBJ2-3 and V is TRBV9; D is unresolved. Trimming shortened V by 3 bases and J by 2 bases, and 16 bases separated the two germline ends. In germline, CDR1 is SGDLS, CDR2 YYNGEE. The length of the CDR3 is 16 residues. This chain's CDR3 is CASSEGVASDTDTQYF. As DNA, the CDR3 is TGTGCCAGCAGCGAGGGCGTGGCCTCAGACACAGATACGCAGTATTTT.

In DNA, the CDR3 is TGTGCCAGCAGTTTCGTCCCGCCACCGACCTACAATGAGCAGTTCTTC. This translates into CASSFVPPPTYNEQFF. J is TRBJ2-1 and V is TRBV27; D uncertain. Trimming stripped 3 bases from V and 2 bases from J, with 14 bases between. The CDR3 sequence is 16 residues long. Germline CDR1 reads MNHEY; CDR2 reads SMNVEV (reference sequence).

The chain combines TRBV5-1 with TRBJ1-2; D may be TRBD1 (5 bases). Trimming stripped 4 bases from V and 5 bases from J, with 15 bases between. CDR3 length equals 14 residues. Germline lookup yields CDR1 SGHRS and CDR2 YFSETQ. In nucleotides, the CDR3 is TGCGCCAGCAGCGCGGAGGCAGGGATTTATGGCTACACCTTC. Encoded protein: CASSAEAGIYGYTF. The variable domain in full, completed from reference TRBV5-1 and TRBJ1-2, reads KAGVTQTPRYLIKTRGQQVTLSCSPISGHRSVSWYQQTPGQGLQFLFEYFSETQRNKGNFPGRFSGRQFSNSRSEMNVSTLELGDSALYLCASSAEAGIYGYTFGSGTRLTVV.

The sample holds one count of this clone. This chain links TRBV2 with TRBJ2-1; 7 bases map to TRBD2. The CDR3 contains 18 residues. Trimming removed 2 bases from V and 5 bases from J; junction bases left unmatched: 15. The germline CDR1 and CDR2 sequences are SNHLY and FYNNEI. The chain's CDR3 is CASSEWGVASGVHNEQFF. In DNA, the CDR3 is TGTGCCAGCAGTGAATGGGGAGTGGCTAGCGGCGTCCACAATGAGCAGTTCTTC.

The CDR3 nucleotides read TGTGCCAGCAGTTTACGGCTTGGGCAGCCCCAGCATTTT. Its translation is CASSLRLGQPQHF. The rearrangement uses TRBV27 and TRBJ1-5, with D unresolved. V lost 2 bases, J lost 7 bases, and 9 bases lay in between. Germline CDR1 MNHEY, CDR2 SMNVEV (reference sequence). This CDR3 is built from 13 residues.

This clone was observed a single time. The chain couples TRBV9 to TRBJ2-3; perhaps TRBD2 as D (5 bases). V gave up 4 bases and J gave up 0 bases, with 15 bases separating them. This CDR3 region has 16 residues. Germline CDR1 SGDLS, CDR2 YYNGEE. In DNA, the CDR3 is TGTGCCAGCAGCCTTCGGACTTCGCTTAGCACAGATACGCAGTATTTT. It encodes CASSLRTSLSTDTQYF.

The V call is TRBV7-9, the J call TRBJ1-1; D not certain. The CDR3 has 15 amino acids. The germline V gene has CDR1 SEHNR and CDR2 FQNEAQ (reference sequence). Trimming took off 2 bases at V and 0 bases at J, with 10 bases between the two ends. The CDR3 spells CASSLFDLVNTEAFF. The DNA of the CDR3 is TGTGCCAGCAGCTTATTTGACCTCGTGAACACTGAAGCTTTCTTT. Full variable domain (outside the CDR3, taken from reference TRBV7-9 and TRBJ1-1): DTGVSQNPRHKITKRGQNVTFRCDPISEHNRLYWYRQTLGQGPEFLTYFQNEAQLEKSRLLSDRFSAERPKGSFSTLEIQRTEQGDSAMYLCASSLFDLVNTEAFFGQGTRLTVV.

The genes are TRBV4-3 and TRBJ2-5, with D unresolved. V lost 4 bases to trimming and J lost 4 bases, with 13 bases between them. This CDR3 is 14 amino acids long. Germline V CDR1 and CDR2: LGHNA, YSLEER. The CDR3 bases are TGCGCCAGCAGCCCCCGGGCAGCCCCAGAGACCCAGTACTTC. This encodes CASSPRAAPETQYF.

This clone is termed large. The V and J genes are TRBV5-1 and TRBJ2-7; weak D call: TRBD1 (6 bases). This CDR3 spans 13 amino acids. Trimming shortened V by 3 bases and J by 2 bases, and 9 bases separated the two germline ends. The germline V gene encodes CDR1 SGHRS and CDR2 YFSETQ. CDR3 in DNA: TGCGCCAGCAGCTGGGACAAGGCCTACGAGCAGTACTTC. This encodes CASSWDKAYEQYF. The variable domain in full, completed from reference TRBV5-1 and TRBJ2-7, reads KAGVTQTPRYLIKTRGQQVTLSCSPISGHRSVSWYQQTPGQGLQFLFEYFSETQRNKGNFPGRFSGRQFSNSRSEMNVSTLELGDSALYLCASSWDKAYEQYFGPGTRLTVT.